The rows below give T cell receptor beta chains drawn from one sample of a study of CD8 T cell repertoires and HIV-1 epitope variants. The data were produced by immunoSEQ multiplex PCR, yet TCRdb's version contains in-frame clones alone and is incomplete. Among some 6,500 clones listed, roughly 70% were seen once. These receptors lack a known antigen. The sequencing sample was made of cultured CD8+ T cells derived from PBMCs. The receptors were sampled from a male donor with HIV. CDR3s include the opening cysteine and the closing phenylalanine or tryptophan. D genes are given only for firm matches. A row's size may be missing; if present it is once, few, many or a size class.

J: TRBJ1-2; D: NA; V: TRBV21-1; size: NA; CDR3: CASSMGDNGYGYTF; DNA: TGTGCCAGCAGCATGGGGGACAATGGCTATGGCTACACCTTC
J: TRBJ2-3; D: NA; V: TRBV14; size: NA; CDR3: CASSQGFGGALTDTQYF; DNA: TGTGCCAGCAGCCAAGGGTTCGGGGGAGCCCTCACAGATACGCAGTATTTT
J: TRBJ2-7; D: NA; V: TRBV27; size: NA; CDR3: CASSRQRTYEQYF; DNA: TGTGCCAGCAGTCGACAGAGGACCTACGAGCAGTACTTC
J: TRBJ2-4; D: NA; V: TRBV4-3; size: once; CDR3: CASSQGVRDIQYF; DNA: TGCGCCAGCAGCCAAGGGGTGAGGGACATTCAGTACTTC
J: TRBJ2-1; D: NA; V: TRBV13; size: NA; CDR3: CASSLYNEQFF; DNA: TGTGCCAGCAGCCTTTACAATGAGCAGTTCTTC
J: TRBJ2-1; D: NA; V: TRBV11-2; size: NA; CDR3: CASSWKADSYNEQFF; DNA: TGTGCCAGCAGCTGGAAAGCGGATTCCTACAATGAGCAGTTCTTC
J: TRBJ1-1; D: NA; V: TRBV6-5; size: NA; CDR3: CASIEGGAANTEAFF; DNA: TGTGCCAGCATCGAGGGGGGGGCGGCGAACACTGAAGCTTTCTTT
J: TRBJ2-7; D: NA; V: TRBV4-3; size: NA; CDR3: CASSQGLGSYEQYF; DNA: TGCGCCAGCAGCCAAGGTCTGGGGAGCTACGAGCAGTACTTC
J: TRBJ2-7; D: NA; V: TRBV7-3; size: NA; CDR3: CASSLRAGEQYF; DNA: TGTGCCAGCAGCTTACGAGCGGGCGAGCAGTACTTC
J: TRBJ2-7; D: NA; V: TRBV30; size: NA; CDR3: CAWGGLGLWEQYF; DNA: TGTGCCTGGGGGGGCTTGGGTCTCTGGGAGCAGTACTTC
J: TRBJ2-7; D: NA; V: TRBV27; size: NA; CDR3: CASSLTWPPYEQYF; DNA: TGTGCCAGCAGCCTGACGTGGCCTCCCTACGAGCAGTACTTC
J: TRBJ1-2; D: NA; V: TRBV4-1; size: NA; CDR3: CASSHGPLANYGYTF; DNA: TGCGCCAGCAGCCATGGACCCCTAGCTAACTATGGCTACACCTTC
J: TRBJ1-2; D: NA; V: TRBV28; size: medium-sized; CDR3: CASSLDRWGYTF; DNA: TGTGCCAGCAGTCTGGATCGCTGGGGCTACACCTTC
J: TRBJ2-3; D: TRBD2; V: TRBV6-4; size: medium-sized; CDR3: CASSDSTSGGADTQYF; DNA: TGTGCCAGCAGTGACTCAACTAGCGGGGGGGCAGATACGCAGTATTTT
J: TRBJ2-7; D: NA; V: TRBV6-5; size: few; CDR3: CASRTYSGIGEQYF; DNA: TGTGCCAGCAGGACCTACTCGGGGATAGGCGAGCAGTACTTC
J: TRBJ2-1; D: NA; V: TRBV7-8; size: once; CDR3: CASTLMDNEQFF; DNA: TGTGCCAGCACCCTCATGGACAATGAGCAGTTCTTC
J: TRBJ2-7; D: TRBD1; V: TRBV7-8; size: NA; CDR3: CASSGPGQGTHWQYF; DNA: TGTGCCAGCAGCGGGCCGGGACAGGGGACTCATTGGCAGTACTTC
J: TRBJ1-5; D: TRBD1; V: TRBV28; size: NA; CDR3: CASSLTGGSNQPQHF; DNA: TGTGCCAGCAGTCTGACAGGGGGCAGTAATCAGCCCCAGCATTTT
J: TRBJ2-2; D: NA; V: TRBV6-5; size: NA; CDR3: CASSPDYTNTGELFF; DNA: TGTGCCAGCAGCCCCGACTATACGAACACCGGGGAGCTGTTTTTT
J: TRBJ2-3; D: TRBD1; V: TRBV10-3; size: NA; CDR3: CAIMDRGGTDTQYF; DNA: TGTGCCATCATGGACAGGGGCGGCACAGATACGCAGTATTTT
J: TRBJ2-3; D: NA; V: TRBV27; size: NA; CDR3: CASSLSSTDTQYF; DNA: TGTGCCAGCAGCCTTTCTAGCACAGATACGCAGTATTTT
J: TRBJ1-1; D: NA; V: TRBV6-1; size: NA; CDR3: CASTPPRLMNTEAFF; DNA: TGTGCCAGCACCCCACCCAGGCTTATGAACACTGAAGCTTTCTTT
J: TRBJ2-1; D: TRBD2; V: TRBV5-4; size: NA; CDR3: CASSSELAGGLDEQFF; DNA: TGTGCCAGCAGCTCCGAATTAGCGGGGGGGCTCGATGAGCAGTTCTTC
J: TRBJ2-7; D: NA; V: TRBV19; size: NA; CDR3: CASSAGNSYEQYF; DNA: TGTGCCAGTAGTGCCGGGAACTCCTACGAGCAGTACTTC
J: TRBJ2-7; D: NA; V: TRBV13; size: NA; CDR3: CASSSGGYTYEQYF; DNA: TGTGCCAGCAGCTCCGGGGGTTACACCTACGAGCAGTACTTC
J: TRBJ2-1; D: TRBD2; V: TRBV5-5; size: once; CDR3: CASSLEEREEYEQFF; DNA: TGTGCCAGCAGCTTGGAAGAGCGGGAGGAATATGAGCAGTTCTTC
J: TRBJ2-5; D: NA; V: TRBV30; size: few; CDR3: CAWSVMEETQYF; DNA: TGTGCCTGGAGTGTAATGGAAGAGACCCAGTACTTC
J: TRBJ1-5; D: NA; V: TRBV28; size: NA; CDR3: CASRKGKSQHF; DNA: TGTGCCAGTCGTAAGGGTAAGTCCCAGCATTTT
J: TRBJ2-1; D: TRBD2; V: TRBV6-4; size: NA; CDR3: CASSAYSGTSNEQFF; DNA: TGTGCCAGCAGCGCCTACTCCGGGACTAGCAATGAGCAGTTCTTC
J: TRBJ2-7; D: TRBD2; V: TRBV27; size: NA; CDR3: CASTPDIAGNEQYF; DNA: TGTGCCAGCACCCCTGATATAGCGGGCAACGAGCAGTACTTC
J: TRBJ2-2; D: TRBD1; V: TRBV6-6; size: NA; CDR3: CASTLGQGQGELFF; DNA: TGTGCCAGCACCTTGGGACAGGGGCAGGGGGAGCTGTTTTTT
J: TRBJ1-2; D: TRBD1; V: TRBV7-2; size: NA; CDR3: CASSDLHGTGDGYTF; DNA: TGTGCCAGCAGCGACTTACACGGGACAGGGGATGGCTACACCTTC
J: TRBJ2-3; D: NA; V: TRBV4-3; size: NA; CDR3: CASSQRTGTDTQYF; DNA: TGCGCCAGCAGCCAACGGACGGGCACAGATACGCAGTATTTT
J: TRBJ1-2; D: TRBD1; V: TRBV28; size: NA; CDR3: CASSFPPETGGIIYGYTF; DNA: TGTGCCAGCAGTTTCCCACCAGAGACAGGGGGCATAATCTATGGCTACACCTTC
J: TRBJ1-4; D: NA; V: TRBV5-3; size: NA; CDR3: CARSLFPPDSLNEKLFF; DNA: TGTGCCAGAAGCTTGTTTCCCCCGGACAGCCTTAATGAAAAACTGTTTTTT
J: TRBJ2-2; D: TRBD2; V: TRBV30; size: NA; CDR3: CAWSSHLAGGDTGELFF; DNA: TGTGCCTGGAGTTCGCACCTAGCGGGGGGGGACACCGGGGAGCTGTTTTTT
J: TRBJ2-2; D: TRBD1; V: TRBV4-3; size: few; CDR3: CASSPRTGITGELFF; DNA: TGCGCCAGCAGCCCCCGGACAGGCATCACCGGGGAGCTGTTTTTT
J: TRBJ2-7; D: TRBD1; V: TRBV6-1; size: NA; CDR3: CASSEAPGQGYEQYF; DNA: TGTGCCAGCAGTGAAGCCCCGGGACAGGGTTACGAGCAGTACTTC
J: TRBJ1-1; D: TRBD1; V: TRBV28; size: NA; CDR3: CASSPEASTGGTEAFF; DNA: TGTGCCAGCAGCCCCGAGGCCTCAACAGGGGGAACTGAAGCTTTCTTT
J: TRBJ2-7; D: NA; V: TRBV6-1; size: NA; CDR3: CASSARDNGYEQYF; DNA: TGTGCCAGCAGTGCTCGGGACAACGGCTACGAGCAGTACTTC
J: TRBJ1-5; D: NA; V: TRBV27; size: NA; CDR3: CASSPQVGGNQPQHF; DNA: TGTGCCAGCAGTCCCCAGGTTGGTGGAAATCAGCCCCAGCATTTT
J: TRBJ2-7; D: NA; V: TRBV13; size: NA; CDR3: CASSLERLVDYEQYF; DNA: TGTGCCAGCAGCTTAGAAAGACTAGTGGATTACGAGCAGTACTTC
J: TRBJ2-7; D: NA; V: TRBV7-9; size: few; CDR3: CASSFAGRSYEQYF; DNA: TGTGCCAGCAGCTTTGCGGGGCGGTCCTACGAGCAGTACTTC
J: TRBJ2-7; D: NA; V: TRBV13; size: NA; CDR3: CASSLAPRDVFFPYEQYF; DNA: TGTGCCAGCAGCTTAGCACCCCGGGACGTATTTTTCCCCTACGAGCAGTACTTC
J: TRBJ1-2; D: TRBD1; V: TRBV5-5; size: NA; CDR3: CASSLGDSGRGGYTF; DNA: TGTGCCAGCAGCCTAGGGGACAGCGGGAGGGGTGGCTACACCTTC
J: TRBJ2-5; D: NA; V: TRBV5-4; size: NA; CDR3: CASSLAGETQYF; DNA: TGTGCCAGCAGCTTGGCGGGGGAGACCCAGTACTTC
J: TRBJ2-7; D: NA; V: TRBV14; size: once; CDR3: CASSQDWGGGSYEQYF; DNA: TGTGCCAGCAGCCAAGATTGGGGAGGGGGTTCCTACGAGCAGTACTTC
J: TRBJ1-4; D: NA; V: TRBV9; size: NA; CDR3: CASSEEDEKLFF; DNA: TGTGCCAGCAGCGAGGAGGATGAAAAACTGTTTTTT
J: TRBJ2-1; D: NA; V: TRBV5-8; size: NA; CDR3: CASSTDSLSSYNEQFF; DNA: TGTGCCAGCAGTACGGACAGCCTGAGCTCCTACAATGAGCAGTTCTTC
J: TRBJ2-7; D: NA; V: TRBV5-6; size: few; CDR3: CASSSGYEQYF; DNA: TGTGCCAGCAGCTCGGGGTACGAGCAGTACTTC
J: TRBJ2-5; D: NA; V: TRBV7-2; size: NA; CDR3: CASSVDSGYQETQYF; DNA: TGTGCCAGCAGTGTGGACAGTGGATACCAAGAGACCCAGTACTTC
J: TRBJ1-1; D: NA; V: TRBV28; size: NA; CDR3: CASSPSGVTEAFF; DNA: TGTGCCAGCAGTCCCTCCGGGGTCACTGAAGCTTTCTTT